This TCR beta chain was captured in a study of tumor-infiltrating lymphocytes in primary liver carcinoma. Germline V lookup: CDR1 MNHEY, CDR2 SVGAGI. This CDR3 contains 12 residues. The blood RNA (from unsorted whole blood) was obtained, and germline DNA was also extracted. cDNA specific to TCR beta was made from about 550 ng of total RNA, with a constant-region primer employed for priming. A slightly modified ARM-PCR protocol with three nested multiplex PCR rounds produced these TCR beta libraries. TRBV1-TRBV30 forward primers and a C-beta reverse primer were used in the first two PCR rounds, which each ran for approximately 9 cycles. TCRdb fed the multiplex PCR reads into MiXCR, producing one record per CDR3 protein. Altogether fewer than 400,000 distinct CDR3 sequences are present, 65% being singletons, with the ten largest covering approximately 9%. About this clonotype: The junction does not match germline at one end; this may be a read error.

This chain connects TRBV6-5 to TRBJ1-2, with unresolved D. Specimen: peripheral blood. The receptor was isolated from a man aged 40-50 years with primary liver carcinoma and hepatitis B virus infection. The CDR3 region is CASKGMRYSYTF. The DNA for the CDR3 is TGTGCCAGCAAAGGAATGCGGTATAGCTATACCTTC.